The clone carrying this TCR beta chain has just a few counts. No antigen is known for it. This entry is derived from a study of STAT5B mutations in CD4+ large granular lymphocyte leukemia. General study results and limits: Main leukemic clonotypes were patient-specific, but 25% appeared at low frequency elsewhere. CD4-sorted patient repertoires seemed more clonal than healthy CD4+ repertoires.

Here immunoSEQ multiplex PCR was the method, and the copy in TCRdb shows in-frame clones only, minus some. This sample has about 48,000 clones, with under 80% found just once. Material: CD4+ T cells from blood buffy coats. This receptor was obtained from a human donor in good health.

CDR3 sequence: CASSVLGGAGETQYF. The CDR3 DNA sequence: TGTGCCAGCAGCGTCTTGGGGGGGGCCGGGGAGACCCAGTACTTC. The chain has TRBV9 and TRBJ2-5, with a weak D call TRBD2 (7 bases). This CDR3 has 15 residues. Germline CDR1 and CDR2: SGDLS and YYNGEE. V was shortened by 2 bases and J by 5 bases, with 16 bases between the two germline ends.